Described below is a single T cell receptor beta chain sequence and its context. The clone's antigen remains unknown. Base qualities are missing; no much larger clone stands one base away. Preparation of the library involved the immunoSEQ multiplex PCR assay. The multiplex PCR relied on a mix of 60 forward primers for TCR Vbeta segments and 13 reverse primers for TCR Jbeta segments. The CDR3 region of rearranged TCR beta genes was amplified from genomic DNA by a multiplex PCR assay. Amplified TCR beta libraries were sequenced as 87-base-pair reads on the Illumina HiSeq System. The authors processed their data as follows. A later analysis counted approximately 84 million unique TCR beta chains across the 650 to 700 repertoires, and 9.5 million to 11 million of these chains were shared by at least two donors. Raw reads were error-corrected and collapsed into unique sequences with a nearest-neighbor algorithm that merged closely related sequences to remove PCR and sequencing errors. CDR3 sequences were aligned to IMGT reference sequences to assign V, D and J gene segments. For a sequence to be retained, a match of at least six nucleotides to both a V gene segment and a J gene segment was required. Rearrangements were classified as productive when the CDR3 lacked stop codons and remained in frame with V and J, and all other rearrangements were classified as non-productive. CDR3 was defined by IMGT convention, running from the second conserved V-encoded cysteine to the conserved J-encoded phenylalanine. In an earlier analysis of roughly 580 of the donors, sequences lacking an unambiguous match to a single V gene segment were excluded. In an earlier analysis of approximately 550 of the donors, V segments were called functional above 56.7% productive rearrangements and were called segregating when the between-donor standard deviation exceeded 5%. A statistical classification framework was built for diagnosing cytomegalovirus status from the catalog of TCR beta chain sequences. In a later analysis, TCR nucleotide sequences were compared against IMGT/GENE-DB human TR gene sequences so that V and J genes could be assigned. In a later analysis, CDR3 sequences and most-parsimonious VDJ recombination scenarios were assigned using the TCRdist pipeline. In a later analysis, each TCR beta chain was defined by its CDR3 amino acid sequence together with its V-gene family, and reads without a unique V-gene family were excluded. A later analysis removed several hundred highly shared, low-generation-probability nucleotide sequences to deal with suspected cross-contamination and a sequencing artifact. In a later analysis, a clonal expansion index was calculated for each public chain from normalized within-repertoire ranks of inferred template counts. In a later analysis, generation probabilities were computed with a VDJ recombination model fitted to out-of-frame rearrangements, and the resulting probabilities were checked against IGoR. In a later analysis, TCR-TCR, TCR-HLA and TCR-CMV co-occurrence was scored with hypergeometric tests, and a repertoire-size bias correction was applied to TCR pairs. In a later analysis, false discovery rates were estimated by permuting HLA or CMV assignments 20 times. In a later analysis, co-occurring TCRs were grouped with DBSCAN, and TCRdist sequence similarity was added when clustering was performed within HLA-allele-positive subsets. Co-occurrence clustering excluded repertoires with fewer than 30,000 or more than 120,000 public chains, plus five with anomalous nucleotide sharing. Entries here come from immuneACCESS through TCRdb and include only in-frame sequences with V and J called. Some clones fail to appear in such tables; in the studies checked, an unresolved V gene covers under half of the shortfall, and the cause of the remainder is unknown. Clone size and the V and J calls come from that table; the DNA yielded D and trimming. This sample gives approximately 100,000 clones in total; over 60% of them show up just once. Approximately 16% of the sample is in the top ten clones.

V lost 4 bases and J lost 3 bases; the stretch between them is 15 bases long. According to the germline V gene, CDR1 reads SGHDN and CDR2 reads FVKESK. The CDR3, from cysteine to phenylalanine, totals 15 residues. The DNA shown is the 45-base CDR3, in frame from base 1. The sample belongs to a study of cytomegalovirus exposure and HLA in healthy donors (dated by TCRdb to 2017 to 2019). About the investigation overall: An earlier analysis of about 560 of the donors reported approximately 280 Gb of sequence data and approximately 120 million unique TCR beta sequences obtained from about 179 million T cells. About 300 gigabases of sequencing data and 80 million or so unique TCR sequences were included in an early release covering about 700 HLA-typed donors. Of the roughly 400 genotyped donors, less than 85% were placed in the genetic ancestry cluster associated with self-reported Caucasian donors. The study was designed to test whether signatures of past pathogen exposure could be identified by cataloging public T cell receptors. Using immunosequencing, the study profiled T cell repertoires from some 670 subjects and related those repertoires to cytomegalovirus serostatus. A separate validation cohort of 100 to 150 different subjects was used in addition to the approximately 700-subject first cohort. High-throughput TCR immunosequencing, statistical association of individual TCRs with disease status, and machine learning were combined to predict cytomegalovirus infection status. A later analysis re-analyzed previously published TCR beta repertoires from 660 or so donors and added high-resolution HLA genotyping to study TCR occurrence patterns. In the later analysis, no new phenotypic data were used to find candidate immune exposures; instead, reliance was placed on TCR beta sequences and their occurrence across donors. In an earlier analysis of roughly 600 of the donors, high-throughput TCR beta sequencing was used to judge whether each TCR beta V gene segment behaved as functional or pseudogenic. Donor age, sex, ethnicity and CMV serostatus were compiled alongside the repertoire data. A later genetic analysis took genome-wide SNP genotypes for about three fifths of the 666 donors and used that subset as a discovery cohort. Every discovery cohort repertoire had been produced on one sequencing platform. Both class I and class II loci were covered by HLA typing, at four-digit resolution. Typing coverage varied by locus: about 629-630 donors for A, B, C, DRB1 and DQB1; approximately 500 for DQA1; 606 for DPA1; under 490 for DPB1. A handful of DR-DQ haplotypes were treated as single units for association and clustering because of strong linkage in the cohort. On average, about 240,000 unique TCR beta nucleotide sequences were sequenced per donor among a few hundred genotyped donors of the cohort, with about 17% of those sequences being non-productive. General findings and caveats noted by the study authors: According to a later analysis, TCR association rates differed among HLA loci, with DRB1 alleles showing the most associated TCRs and HLA-C alleles showing the fewest. A later genetic analysis associated a missense DCLRE1C variant with V-gene and J-gene trimming of TCR beta chains, and an independent cohort replicated the association. For the cohort, immune exposure information was limited to CMV serostatus. Specific HLA alleles were associated with roughly 16,000 TCR beta sequences at a false discovery rate of 0.05 in a later analysis. Correlated functional status among segregating V segments might be attributable to linkage disequilibrium, but an unknown experimental factor could not be ruled out. The authors suggested that the approach could potentially be extended to other disease states and immunological phenotypes. Broadly in line with IMGT annotations, most TCR beta V segments showed up in productive rearrangements about 87% or about 30% of the time in an earlier analysis of roughly 590 of the donors. Most TCR sequences were observed very rarely across donors, whereas some public TCRs were present in many individuals. A cluster of highly shared sequence variants was judged likely to represent a technical artifact of the sequencing pipeline. Because HLA typing was unavailable for some donors at each locus, only the typed subset was used in association tests. A few of the identified cytomegalovirus-associated TCR beta chains were confirmed in vitro to be specific for cytomegalovirus antigens. A further reported finding was that TCR beta sequences accurately predicted the HLA-A and HLA-B alleles for most subjects in the first cohort. The 87-base-pair reads could not distinguish some IMGT-functional V segments, including TRBV6-2 and TRBV6-3, so those segments were excluded. According to a later genetic analysis, donors in an Asian-associated ancestry cluster had fewer N-insertions in productive TCRs than the approximately 630-donor mean. The classifier was reported to diagnose cytomegalovirus status with high specificity and sensitivity in both the original and validation cohorts. Fewer than 20 rarely observed V segments, including chromosome 9 orphons, were excluded from the earlier analysis of a few hundred of the donors because counts were too low. This cohort had only TCR beta chains sequenced, and the lack of alpha or paired-chain data limited which features could be detected. Sequencing depth was assumed to be roughly uniform across donors in the presence/absence analyses, though that assumption may not hold. A later analysis reported that several top co-occurrence clusters appeared linked to parvovirus B19, influenza, CMV and Epstein-Barr virus. According to a later analysis, most CMV-associated TCR beta chains appeared to be HLA-restricted, and the HLA associations seemed to be driven largely by CMV exposure. In a later analysis, HLA-associated TCR beta chains showed more clonal expansion and lower generation probabilities than non-associated chains that were equally common. Strong co-occurrence of HLA alleles, especially DR and DQ, made assigning TCR associations to individual alleles difficult. In the study, approximately 160 TCR beta chains were listed as associated with cytomegalovirus.

The cohort was made up of roughly 670 healthy bone marrow donors. At the time of sampling, all cohort members were nominally healthy, though unrecorded immune exposures were likely present. The donor tested CMV seropositive, placing the donor among the 289 seropositive members of the cohort. A peripheral blood sample was provided by each donor, and peripheral blood mononuclear cells were used for TCR beta sequencing. Genomic DNA was extracted from the blood cell samples with the Qiagen DNeasy Blood Extraction Kit. The clonotype originates from a man in his fifties or sixties in good health and CMV-seropositive. Sequences were obtained from PBMCs. The chain links TRBV14 with TRBJ1-2; TRBD1 is a weak D gene call, 6 bases matching. CDR3 reads: CASSLHPWTDYGYTF. The sequence in DNA is TGTGCCAGCAGCCTCCATCCCTGGACAGACTATGGCTACACCTTC.